Listed here is a single TCR beta chain. The V gene lost 3 bases and the J gene lost 7 bases, with 15 bases spanning the gap. CDR3 length: 14 amino acids. Germline V gene sequence: CDR1 LNHNV, CDR2 YYDKDF (reference sequence). This sample is drawn from a study of control samples from healthy donors and cancer patients. Some clones are missing from TCRdb's copy, which holds only in-frame ones; the method was immunoSEQ multiplex PCR. The sample consists of just over 150,000 clones, approximately 94% of them appearing once. The sequence derives from a woman aged 40-49 years in good health. The sample taken for sequencing was blood. The chain couples TRBV15 to TRBJ1-1; a weak D match, TRBD1 (6 bases). The CDR3 nucleotides are TGTGCCACCAGCAGTAGACAGGAGTTCGGTGAAGCTTTCTTT. Its translation: CATSSRQEFGEAFF. The entire variable domain, with the rest obtained from reference TRBV15 and TRBJ1-1, is as follows: DAMVIQNPRYQVTQFGKPVTLSCSQTLNHNVMYWYQQKSSQAPKLLFHYYDKDFNNEADTPDNFQSRRPNTSFCFLDIRSPGLGDTAMYLCATSSRQEFGEAFFGQGTRLTVV.